Following are 21 T cell receptor beta chains from one sample sequenced in a study of long-term antiretroviral therapy in people with HIV. Assay version v3.0 of immunoSEQ was used, and it was run at survey level. The repertoire was sequenced with immunoSEQ multiplex PCR; TCRdb's copy has only in-frame clones and lacks some. This sample yields 17,000 or so clones, of which 75% to 95% are seen a single time; 8.9% belongs to the top ten. The starting material was unsorted PBMCs, obtained 0.3 years after starting antiretroviral therapy. These receptors were obtained from a man in his fifties or sixties with HIV.

CDR3 sequence: CASSFGINTEAFF. The DNA for the CDR3 is TGTGCCAGCAGCTTCGGGATAAACACTGAAGCTTTCTTT. The chain combines TRBV5-4 with TRBJ1-1; D is uncertain. CDR1 SGHNT and CDR2 YYREEE come from the germline V gene (reference sequence). Trimming pared 2 bases from V and 2 bases from J, leaving 7 bases between. The CDR3 sequence is 13 residues long. Full variable domain (missing parts from reference TRBV5-4 and TRBJ1-1): ETGVTQSPTHLIKTRGQQVTLRCSSQSGHNTVSWYQQALGQGPQFIFQYYREEENGRGNFPPRFSGLQFPNYSSELNVNALELDDSALYLCASSFGINTEAFFGQGTRLTVV.

The chain couples TRBV6-4 to TRBJ2-3; D not certain. The CDR3 extends over 15 amino acids. Germline V gene lookup returns CDR1 MRHNA and CDR2 SNTAGT. V was trimmed by 2 bases and J by 0 bases, leaving 9 bases between them. Written as DNA, the CDR3 is TGTGCCAGCAGTGACCAGTCGGATAGCACAGATACGCAGTATTTT. This gives the protein CASSDQSDSTDTQYF.

The V gene is TRBV5-6, the J gene TRBJ1-3; D gene unclear. This CDR3 comprises 13 residues. V gave up 4 bases and J gave up 6 bases, with 11 bases separating them. Looked up from germline, CDR1 is SGHDT and CDR2 is YYEEEE. CDR3: CASSILQPNTIYF. CDR3 DNA sequence: TGTGCCAGCAGCATACTACAACCAAACACCATATATTTT. Full variable domain (rest looked up from reference TRBV5-6 and TRBJ1-3): DAGVTQSPTHLIKTRGQQVTLRCSPKSGHDTVSWYQQALGQGPQFIFQYYEEEERQRGNFPDRFSGHQFPNYSSELNVNALLLGDSALYLCASSILQPNTIYFGEGSWLTVV.

The chain uses TRBV30 and TRBJ2-7; no firm D call. Germline assignment: CDR1 GTSNPN and CDR2 SVGIG (reference sequence). CDR3 length: 12 amino acids. For the CDR3, the DNA is TGTGCCTGGAGCCCCCCCGGGCTTCCCGGGCGTGTC. Translation gives CAWSPPGLPGRV.

The V call is TRBV27, the J call TRBJ2-2; weak D call: TRBD2 (5 bases). Germline V lookup: CDR1 MNHEY, CDR2 SMNVEV (reference sequence). CDR3 length: 14 residues. The germline V and J ends were trimmed by 6 bases and 3 bases, with 11 bases remaining between them. The CDR3 is CASRLNGDTGELFF. CDR3 coding DNA: TGTGCCAGCAGGCTGAACGGGGACACCGGGGAGCTGTTTTTT.

The chain uses TRBV30 and TRBJ2-3; D is unresolved. The germline CDR1 and CDR2 sequences are GTSNPN and SVGIG (reference sequence). CDR3 length: 11 residues. V gave up 0 bases and J gave up 6 bases, with 4 bases separating them. CDR3 nucleotide sequence: TGTGCCTGGAGTGTATGGGATACGCAGTATTTT. This encodes CAWSVWDTQYF.

The CDR3 here is CAWTGADRVQETQYF. For the CDR3, the DNA is TGTGCCTGGACAGGTGCGGACAGGGTCCAAGAGACCCAGTACTTC. J is TRBJ2-5 and V is TRBV30; 8 positions agree with TRBD1. The CDR3 length is 15 residues. V lost 4 bases and J lost 1; bases outside the gene matches: 8. Germline V gene sequence: CDR1 GTSNPN, CDR2 SVGIG (reference sequence). Full variable domain (outside the CDR3, taken from reference TRBV30 and TRBJ2-5): SQTIHQWPATLVQPVGSPLSLECTVEGTSNPNLYWYRQAAGRGLQLLFYSVGIGQISSEVPQNLSASRPQDRQFILSSKKLLLSDSGFYLCAWTGADRVQETQYFGPGTRLLVL.

The chain joins TRBV27 to TRBJ2-7; 10 bases fit TRBD2. J was trimmed by 3 bases and V by 5 bases; bases with no gene match: 7. Germline assignment: CDR1 MNHEY and CDR2 SMNVEV (reference sequence). This CDR3 spans 15 amino acids. In DNA, the CDR3 is TGTGCCAGCAGTCCGAGGACTAGCGGTTTCTACGAGCAGTACTTC. The encoded protein is CASSPRTSGFYEQYF.

The rearrangement uses TRBV7-9 and TRBJ2-7; D is perhaps TRBD2 (7 bases). Germline V gene lookup returns CDR1 SEHNR and CDR2 FQNEAQ (reference sequence). This CDR3 has 16 amino acids. V lost 0 bases to trimming and J lost 5 bases, with 17 bases between them. The CDR3 DNA reads as TGTGCCAGCAGCTTAGCCAACGCAAGGGGGAGGGACGAGCAGTACTTC. Translated: CASSLANARGRDEQYF.

This chain links TRBV5-5 with TRBJ2-3; D may match TRBD1 or TRBD2 (5 bases each). Looked up from germline, CDR1 is SGHKS and CDR2 is YYEKEE (reference sequence). The CDR3 totals 16 residues. V dropped 2 bases and J dropped 2 bases, with 15 bases sitting between them. The CDR3 protein is CASSLPTGPYTDTQYF. The CDR3 nucleotides are TGTGCCAGCAGCTTACCGACGGGACCCTACACAGATACGCAGTATTTT.

The V call is TRBV7-3, the J call TRBJ2-7, with 8 bases that match TRBD1. CDR1 and CDR2 (germline): SGHTA, FQGTGA. V gave up 10 bases and J gave up 5 bases; unmatched junction bases: 25. The CDR3 totals 18 residues. CDR3 residues: CATNRFPNKWDRLNEQYF. DNA for the CDR3: TGTGCCACCAACAGGTTCCCAAACAAATGGGACAGGCTGAACGAGCAGTACTTC. The whole variable domain, filled in from reference TRBV7-3 and TRBJ2-7, reads GAGVSQTPSNKVTEKGKYVELRCDPISGHTALYWYRQSLGQGPEFLIYFQGTGAADDSGLPNDRFFAVRPEGSVSTLKIQRTERGDSAVYLCATNRFPNKWDRLNEQYFGPGTRLTVT.

The V call is TRBV6-5, the J call TRBJ1-2; unclear D gene. Germline assignment: CDR1 MNHEY and CDR2 SVGAGI. The CDR3 runs 15 residues. V was shortened by 6 bases and J by 0 bases, with 14 bases between the two germline ends. Here the CDR3 reads CASRRGGVTNYGYTF. The CDR3 bases are TGTGCCAGCAGGCGCGGTGGGGTCACTAACTATGGCTACACCTTC.

V is TRBV30 and J is TRBJ2-1, with 7 bases lining up with TRBD2. The junction had 8 bases not matched to a gene; V was cut back by 0 bases and J by 6 bases. This CDR3 has 15 amino acids. Per germline, CDR1 GTSNPN and CDR2 SVGIG (reference sequence). Written as DNA, the CDR3 is TGTGCCTGGAGTGTTATCGAGCGGGGAGGCAATGAGCAGTTCTTC. It codes for CAWSVIERGGNEQFF.

The chain uses TRBV7-2 and TRBJ1-6; 8 nucleotides agree with TRBD1. The germline V gene encodes CDR1 SGHTA and CDR2 FQGNSA. The CDR3 is 15 amino acids. V shed 3 bases, J shed 10 bases, and the junction held 8 bases outside the gene matches. This chain's CDR3 is CASSFNQGALSPLHF. CDR3 sequence (DNA): TGTGCCAGCAGCTTCAATCAGGGGGCTTTATCACCCCTCCACTTT.

The chain employs TRBV5-6 and TRBJ1-1, with D possibly being TRBD1 (5 bases). The germline V and J ends were trimmed by 3 bases and 10 bases, with 19 bases remaining between them. The CDR3 length is 14 residues. CDR1 and CDR2 (germline): SGHDT, YYEEEE. CDR3 sequence reads: CASSSWSGRTRAFF. Written as DNA, the CDR3 is TGTGCCAGCAGCTCGTGGTCCGGACGGACACGAGCTTTCTTT.

The V and J genes are TRBV5-6 and TRBJ1-1; tentative D call: TRBD1 (5 bases). CDR1 and CDR2 from the germline V gene are SGHDT and YYEEEE. This CDR3 is built from 17 residues. V was shortened by 0 bases and J by 0 bases, with 15 bases between the two germline ends. CDR3 bases: TGTGCCAGCAGCTTGGTCATCGCGGGGGTAATGAACACTGAAGCTTTCTTT. Its translation: CASSLVIAGVMNTEAFF.

This clone was observed a few times. V and J are TRBV5-6 and TRBJ2-7; D perhaps matches TRBD2 (5 bases). Between the trimmed V and J ends, which lost 5 bases and 2 bases, there was a span of 11 bases. Germline lookup yields CDR1 SGHDT and CDR2 YYEEEE. This CDR3 has 13 residues. CDR3 loop: CASSIGVPYEQYF. CDR3 DNA sequence: TGTGCCAGCAGTATCGGGGTCCCCTACGAGCAGTACTTC.

The chain carries TRBV5-1 and TRBJ2-7; no definite D call. Germline V gives CDR1 SGHRS, CDR2 YFSETQ. CDR3 size: 16 residues. V was shortened by 0 bases and J by 0 bases, with 13 bases between the two germline ends. The CDR3: CASSLGPDRSSYEQYF. CDR3 DNA sequence: TGCGCCAGCAGCTTGGGTCCAGACCGAAGCTCCTACGAGCAGTACTTC.

This chain links TRBV5-1 with TRBJ2-1; D not certain. The CDR3 is 13 amino acids. Trimming shortened V by 3 bases and J by 7 bases, and 11 bases separated the two germline ends. Germline V gives CDR1 SGHRS, CDR2 YFSETQ. The DNA for the CDR3 is TGCGCCAGCAGCTCCATAGCTCAGAATGAGCAGTTCTTC. Translated: CASSSIAQNEQFF.

The rearrangement links TRBV25-1 to TRBJ2-7, with 11 bases that match TRBD1. The length of the CDR3 is 16 residues. Germline values: CDR1 MGHDK, CDR2 SYGVNS. After removal of 2 bases from V and 6 bases from J, the junction contained 9 bases not matched to a gene. The CDR3 DNA reads TGTGCCAGCAGTGAACTGGGAGGACAGGGGGCTTCCGAGCAGTACTTC. It is translated as CASSELGGQGASEQYF.

This clone was seen a single time. This chain connects TRBV28 to TRBJ2-7; 10 bases agree with TRBD1. The CDR3 loop spans 16 amino acids. Germline trimming cut 5 bases from V and 6 bases from J; bases unmatched to any gene: 13. CDR1 and CDR2 (germline): MDHEN, SYDVKM. The CDR3 nucleotides are TGTGCCAGCAGTCTTCGGTTCTCCGGGACAGGGGTCGAGCAGTACTTC. Amino acids: CASSLRFSGTGVEQYF. Full variable domain (missing parts from reference TRBV28 and TRBJ2-7): DVKVTQSSRYLVKRTGEKVFLECVQDMDHENMFWYRQDPGLGLRLIYFSYDVKMKEKGDIPEGYSVSREKKERFSLILESASTNQTSMYLCASSLRFSGTGVEQYFGPGTRLTVT.